The present T cell receptor beta chain was sequenced within a study of T cell repertoires in cytomegalovirus infection. Turning to the study itself: Evidence of both CMV infection and a matching HLA type came from public TCR beta signatures.

TCRdb ran MiXCR on the reads and lists one entry per CDR3 protein. The data hold approximately 100,000 distinct CDR3 sequences, with roughly 39% observed a single time. A note on this clonotype: Its antigen is still unknown.

Study-level points and caveats: Using cumulative public TCR beta family frequency, the authors identified those who carried CMV together with the relevant HLA.

V lost 4 bases to trimming and J lost 6 bases; unmatched junction nucleotides: 18. The CDR3 length is 18 residues. CDR1 and CDR2 (germline): SGHVS, FQNEAQ. The source material was CD8+ T cells from cultured PBMCs, sampled from culture after CMV antigen stimulation. The chain combines TRBV7-8 with TRBJ2-3, with 8 bases aligning to TRBD2. The receptor was isolated from a human donor in good health (CMV status not recorded). Some clones in this sample may be carry-over from other donors' samples. The CDR3 bases are TGTGCCAGCAGCTGGAATCCCAGGGCGGGGGGCCACAGCGATACGCAGTATTTT. Translation: CASSWNPRAGGHSDTQYF. The variable domain in full, with the rest retrieved from reference TRBV7-8 and TRBJ2-3, is GAGVSQSPRYKVAKRGQDVALRCDPISGHVSLFWYQQALGQGPEFLTYFQNEAQLDKSGLPSDRFFAERPEGSVSTLKIQRTQQEDSAVYLCASSWNPRAGGHSDTQYFGPGTRLTVL.